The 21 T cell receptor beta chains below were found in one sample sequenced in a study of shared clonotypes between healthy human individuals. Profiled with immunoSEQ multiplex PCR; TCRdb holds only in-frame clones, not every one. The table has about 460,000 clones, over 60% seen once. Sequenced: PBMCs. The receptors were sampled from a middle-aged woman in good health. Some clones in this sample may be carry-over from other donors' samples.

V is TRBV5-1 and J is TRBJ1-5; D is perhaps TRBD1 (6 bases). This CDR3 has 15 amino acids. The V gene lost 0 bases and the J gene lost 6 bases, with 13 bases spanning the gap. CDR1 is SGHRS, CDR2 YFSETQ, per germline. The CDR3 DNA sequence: TGCGCCAGCAGCTTGGGCGGGGGCGCACTTCAGCCCCAGCATTTT. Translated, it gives CASSLGGGALQPQHF. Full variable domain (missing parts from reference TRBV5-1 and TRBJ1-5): KAGVTQTPRYLIKTRGQQVTLSCSPISGHRSVSWYQQTPGQGLQFLFEYFSETQRNKGNFPGRFSGRQFSNSRSEMNVSTLELGDSALYLCASSLGGGALQPQHFGDGTRLSIL.

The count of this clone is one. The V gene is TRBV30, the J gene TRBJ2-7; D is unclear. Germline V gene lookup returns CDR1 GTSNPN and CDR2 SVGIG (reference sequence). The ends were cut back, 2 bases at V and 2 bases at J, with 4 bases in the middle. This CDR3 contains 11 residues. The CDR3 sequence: CAWSSTYEQYF. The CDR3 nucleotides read TGTGCCTGGAGTTCCACCTACGAGCAGTACTTC.

CDR3 in DNA: TGTGCCAGCAGCCGGCCTGGTGGGGCTCGTCACTACGAGCAGTACTTC. Protein sequence: CASSRPGGARHYEQYF. The chain couples TRBV7-2 to TRBJ2-7, with TRBD1 as a possible D gene (5 bases). From germline, CDR1 is SGHTA and CDR2 FQGNSA. V was shortened by 5 bases and J by 3 bases, with 20 bases between the two germline ends. CDR3 length equals 16 residues. Full variable domain (missing parts from reference TRBV7-2 and TRBJ2-7): GAGVSQSPSNKVTEKGKDVELRCDPISGHTALYWYRQSLGQGLEFLIYFQGNSAPDKSGLPSDRFSAERTGGSVSTLTIQRTQQEDSAVYLCASSRPGGARHYEQYFGPGTRLTVT.

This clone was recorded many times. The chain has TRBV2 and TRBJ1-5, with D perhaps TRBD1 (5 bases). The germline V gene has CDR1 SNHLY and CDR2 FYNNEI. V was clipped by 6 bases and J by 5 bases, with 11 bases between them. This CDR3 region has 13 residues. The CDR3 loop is CASRDTHYQPQHF. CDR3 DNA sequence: TGTGCCAGCAGGGACACCCACTATCAGCCCCAGCATTTT.

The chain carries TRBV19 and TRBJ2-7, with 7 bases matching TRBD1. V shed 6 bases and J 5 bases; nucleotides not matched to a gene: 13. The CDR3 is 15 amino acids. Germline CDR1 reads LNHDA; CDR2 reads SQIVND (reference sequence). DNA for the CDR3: TGTGCCAGTAGCACCACCCGACAGGGTAGGCACGAGCAGTACTTC. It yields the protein CASSTTRQGRHEQYF.

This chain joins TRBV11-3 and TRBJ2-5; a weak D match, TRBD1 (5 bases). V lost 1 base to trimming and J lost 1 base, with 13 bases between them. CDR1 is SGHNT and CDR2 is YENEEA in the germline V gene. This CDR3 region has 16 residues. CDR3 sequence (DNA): TGTGCCAGCAGCTTAGGGGTGCGTGGGGCCCAAGAGACCCAGTACTTC. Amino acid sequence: CASSLGVRGAQETQYF.

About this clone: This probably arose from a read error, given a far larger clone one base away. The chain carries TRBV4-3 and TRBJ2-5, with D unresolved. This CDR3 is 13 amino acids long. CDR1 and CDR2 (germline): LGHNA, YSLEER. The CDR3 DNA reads TGCGCCAGCATCCAAGGGCACCAAGAGACCCAGTACTTC. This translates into CASIQGHQETQYF.

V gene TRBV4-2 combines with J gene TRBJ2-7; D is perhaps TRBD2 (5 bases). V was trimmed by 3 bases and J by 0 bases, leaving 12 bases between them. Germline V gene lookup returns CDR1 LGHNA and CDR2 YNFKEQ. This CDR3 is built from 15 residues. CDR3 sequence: CASSQWESSSYEQYF. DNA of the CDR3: TGTGCCAGCAGCCAGTGGGAGTCCAGCTCCTACGAGCAGTACTTC.

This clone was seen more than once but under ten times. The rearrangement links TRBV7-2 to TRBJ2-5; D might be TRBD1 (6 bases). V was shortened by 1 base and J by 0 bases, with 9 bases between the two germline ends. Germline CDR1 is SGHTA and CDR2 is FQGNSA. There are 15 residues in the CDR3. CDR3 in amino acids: CASSLEGTYQETQYF. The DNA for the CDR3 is TGTGCCAGCAGCTTAGAGGGGACATACCAAGAGACCCAGTACTTC.

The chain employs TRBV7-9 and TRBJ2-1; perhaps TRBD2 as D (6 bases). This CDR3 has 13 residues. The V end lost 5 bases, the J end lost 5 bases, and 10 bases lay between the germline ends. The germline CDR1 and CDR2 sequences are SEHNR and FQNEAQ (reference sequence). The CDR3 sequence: CASSPGTHNEQFF. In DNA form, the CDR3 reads TGTGCCAGCAGCCCCGGGACTCACAATGAGCAGTTCTTC.

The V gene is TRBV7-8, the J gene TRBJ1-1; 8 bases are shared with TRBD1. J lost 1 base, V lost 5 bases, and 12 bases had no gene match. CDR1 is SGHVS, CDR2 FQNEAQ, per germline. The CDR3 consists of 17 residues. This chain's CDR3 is CASSQEGGDRTNTEAFF. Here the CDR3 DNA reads TGTGCCAGCAGCCAAGAGGGGGGGGACAGGACGAACACTGAAGCTTTCTTT.

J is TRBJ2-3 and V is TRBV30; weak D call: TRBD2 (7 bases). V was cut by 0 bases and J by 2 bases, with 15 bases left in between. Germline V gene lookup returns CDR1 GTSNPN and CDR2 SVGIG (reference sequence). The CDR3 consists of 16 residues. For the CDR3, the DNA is TGTGCCTGGAGTGTACGGGGGGCCTTTTTCACAGATACGCAGTATTTT. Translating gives CAWSVRGAFFTDTQYF.

The CDR3 protein is CASSPRREQETQYF. CDR3 coding DNA: TGTGCCAGCTCACCACGGCGGGAGCAAGAGACCCAGTACTTC. The chain employs TRBV18 and TRBJ2-5; 7 bases align to TRBD2. J gave up 2 bases and V 1 base, and 1 base lay outside the gene matches. CDR3 size: 14 residues. Germline CDR1 is KGHSH and CDR2 is LQKENI.

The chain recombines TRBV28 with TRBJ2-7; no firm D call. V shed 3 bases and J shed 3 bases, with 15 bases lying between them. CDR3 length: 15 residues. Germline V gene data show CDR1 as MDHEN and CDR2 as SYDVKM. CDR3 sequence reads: CASSLVLAGVYEQYF. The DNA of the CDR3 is TGTGCCAGCAGTTTGGTTTTAGCAGGTGTCTACGAGCAGTACTTC.

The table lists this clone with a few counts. CDR3 region: CSVASGGSTDTQYF. In DNA form, the CDR3 reads TGCAGCGTGGCTAGCGGAGGAAGCACAGATACGCAGTATTTT. This rearrangement joins TRBV29-1 to TRBJ2-3; the match to TRBD2 covers 7 bases. The CDR3 contains 14 residues. Looked up from germline, CDR1 is SQVTM and CDR2 is ANQGSEA. The trim removed 6 bases at V and 0 bases at J, leaving 6 bases unmatched.

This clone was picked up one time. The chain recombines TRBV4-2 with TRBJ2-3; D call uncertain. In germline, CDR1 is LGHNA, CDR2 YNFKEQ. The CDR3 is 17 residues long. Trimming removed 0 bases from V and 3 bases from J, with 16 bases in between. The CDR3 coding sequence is TGTGCCAGCAGCCAAGAGCTGCCAGACCTTGGGACAGATACGCAGTATTTT. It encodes CASSQELPDLGTDTQYF.

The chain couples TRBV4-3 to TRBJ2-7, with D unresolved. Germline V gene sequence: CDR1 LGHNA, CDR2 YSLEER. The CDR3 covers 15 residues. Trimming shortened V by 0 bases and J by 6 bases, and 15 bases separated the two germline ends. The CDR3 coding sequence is TGCGCCAGCAGCCAAGAGTGGCGAGTCCTCAGCGAGCAGTACTTC. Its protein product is CASSQEWRVLSEQYF.

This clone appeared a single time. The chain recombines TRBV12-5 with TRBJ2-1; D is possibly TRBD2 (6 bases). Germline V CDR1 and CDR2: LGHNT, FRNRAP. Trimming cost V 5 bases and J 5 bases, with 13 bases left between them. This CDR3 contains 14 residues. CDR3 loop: CASGQRGTDNEQFF. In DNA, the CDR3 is TGTGCTAGTGGTCAACGGGGGACTGACAATGAGCAGTTCTTC.

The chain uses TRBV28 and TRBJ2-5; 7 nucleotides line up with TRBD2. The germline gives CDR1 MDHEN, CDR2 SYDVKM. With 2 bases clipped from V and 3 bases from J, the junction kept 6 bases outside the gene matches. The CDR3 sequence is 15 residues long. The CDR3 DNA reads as TGTGCCAGCAGTTTACGGGACGGGGGGAAAGAGACCCAGTACTTC. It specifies CASSLRDGGKETQYF.

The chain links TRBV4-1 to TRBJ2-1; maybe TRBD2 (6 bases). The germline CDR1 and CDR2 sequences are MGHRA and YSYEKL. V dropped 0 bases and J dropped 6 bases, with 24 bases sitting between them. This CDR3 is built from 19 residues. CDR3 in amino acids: CASSQDRDLGTAPRNEQFF. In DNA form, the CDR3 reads TGCGCCAGCAGCCAAGATCGGGACTTAGGGACTGCACCTCGCAATGAGCAGTTCTTC.

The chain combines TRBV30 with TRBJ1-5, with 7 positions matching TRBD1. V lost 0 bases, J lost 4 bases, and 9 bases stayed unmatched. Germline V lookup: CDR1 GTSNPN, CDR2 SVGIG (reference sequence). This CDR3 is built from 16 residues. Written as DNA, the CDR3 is TGTGCCTGGAGTGTCACAGAAGGGACAGATAATCAGCCCCAGCATTTT. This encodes CAWSVTEGTDNQPQHF.